This T cell receptor beta chain derives from a study of blood T cell repertoires in COVID-19. Study at large: Sources were T cells, B-cell-depleted T cells, or PBMCs; the material itself was cDNA or gDNA.

Data came from immunoSEQ multiplex PCR; TCRdb stores just in-frame clones and leaves some out. The data contain 100,000 to 150,000 clones, approximately 80% of them seen just once; the ten biggest clones take up 30% to 45%. Germline loops: CDR1 MNHEY, CDR2 SMNVEV (reference sequence). This CDR3 contains 13 residues. Trimming removed 2 bases at V and 6 bases at J, with 10 bases between. The chain is built from TRBV27 and TRBJ1-2; D ambiguous. The source is a man aged 40-50 years with active or convalescent COVID-19. Sequenced input: peripheral blood. CDR3 protein: CASSLVGRDGYTF. CDR3 nucleotide sequence: TGTGCCAGCAGTTTAGTTGGGAGAGATGGCTACACCTTC.